The rows below give T cell receptor beta chains drawn from one sample of a study of blood T cell repertoires in COVID-19. TCRdb keeps only in-frame clones here, not all; method: immunoSEQ multiplex PCR. The repertoire has some 230,000 clones, 86% of them found once; the top ten carry roughly 10%. Sequenced material: peripheral blood. These receptors were collected from a woman between 45 and 60 years old with COVID-19, enrolled during active disease. CDR3s include the opening cysteine and the closing phenylalanine or tryptophan. D genes are given only for firm matches. Size tells how often a clone was seen (once, few, many) or the class of an expanded clone, and some rows leave it out.

j_gene: TRBJ2-1; d_gene: .; v_gene: TRBV30; abundance: .; CDR3nt: TGTGCCTGGGGCCCCGACAGTCGGGCATCGAGCTCCTACAATGAGCAGTTCTTC; CDR3aa: CAWGPDSRASSSYNEQFF
j_gene: TRBJ2-1; d_gene: .; v_gene: TRBV18; abundance: .; CDR3nt: TGTGCCAGCTCACCGCCGGGGTTTGCCTCCTACAATGAGCAGTTCTTC; CDR3aa: CASSPPGFASYNEQFF
j_gene: TRBJ2-7; d_gene: .; v_gene: TRBV4-2; abundance: few; CDR3nt: TGTGCCAGCAGCCTTCGGGGGTTAGCGACCACCTACGAGCAGTACTTC; CDR3aa: CASSLRGLATTYEQYF
j_gene: TRBJ1-5; d_gene: .; v_gene: TRBV28; abundance: once; CDR3nt: TGTGCCAGCAGTTGGGGACTGGGTAGCAATCAGCCCCAGCATTTT; CDR3aa: CASSWGLGSNQPQHF
j_gene: TRBJ2-7; d_gene: TRBD1; v_gene: TRBV28; abundance: once; CDR3nt: TGTGCCAGCAGTTTTCCCGGGACAGGGGCGAACGAGCAGTACTTC; CDR3aa: CASSFPGTGANEQYF
j_gene: TRBJ1-1; d_gene: .; v_gene: TRBV5-1; abundance: .; CDR3nt: TGCGCCAGCAGCTCCGAGGTAGACACTGAAGCTTTCTTT; CDR3aa: CASSSEVDTEAFF
j_gene: TRBJ2-3; d_gene: TRBD1; v_gene: TRBV27; abundance: .; CDR3nt: TGTGCCAGCAGCCACGGGACAGGGGCAGATACGCAGTATTTT; CDR3aa: CASSHGTGADTQYF
j_gene: TRBJ2-2; d_gene: .; v_gene: TRBV4-2; abundance: .; CDR3nt: TGTGCCAGCAGCCAAGTTTCCGGACTGCCCGGGGAGCTGTTTTTT; CDR3aa: CASSQVSGLPGELFF
j_gene: TRBJ2-2; d_gene: TRBD1; v_gene: TRBV19; abundance: .; CDR3nt: TGTGCCAGTAGTGCTCGGGACAGGCCTACGAACACCGGGGAGCTGTTTTTT; CDR3aa: CASSARDRPTNTGELFF
j_gene: TRBJ2-2; d_gene: TRBD2; v_gene: TRBV3-1/TRBV3-2; abundance: few; CDR3nt: TGTGCCAGCAGCTGGGAGGGCGGGGAGCTGTTTTTT; CDR3aa: CASSWEGGELFF
j_gene: TRBJ1-1; d_gene: TRBD1; v_gene: TRBV5-1; abundance: few; CDR3nt: TGCGCCAGCAGCTTGGGGGACAGGGGATGGGAGACTGAAGCTTTCTTT; CDR3aa: CASSLGDRGWETEAFF
j_gene: TRBJ2-1; d_gene: TRBD1; v_gene: TRBV24-1; abundance: .; CDR3nt: TGTGCCACCAGTCGGAGACAGGGAAGAGGGAATGAGCAGTTCTTC; CDR3aa: CATSRRQGRGNEQFF
j_gene: TRBJ1-6; d_gene: TRBD1; v_gene: TRBV14; abundance: few; CDR3nt: TGTGCCAGCAGCCAGAGGGACAGGTCGTCACCCCTCCACTTT; CDR3aa: CASSQRDRSSPLHF
j_gene: TRBJ2-3; d_gene: .; v_gene: TRBV5-1; abundance: .; CDR3nt: TGCGCCAGCAGCTCCGGGTCGAACTTGGGTACAGATACGCAGTATTTT; CDR3aa: CASSSGSNLGTDTQYF
j_gene: TRBJ1-3; d_gene: .; v_gene: TRBV28; abundance: .; CDR3nt: TGTGCCAGCAGTTCGGTCGGAAACACCATATATTTT; CDR3aa: CASSSVGNTIYF
j_gene: TRBJ2-1; d_gene: TRBD1; v_gene: TRBV11-3; abundance: .; CDR3nt: TGTGCCAGCAGCACCGACAGGGGATCCTACAATGAGCAGTTCTTC; CDR3aa: CASSTDRGSYNEQFF
j_gene: TRBJ1-3; d_gene: .; v_gene: TRBV29-1; abundance: few; CDR3nt: TGCAGCGTTGATTCCGGGGATTACGGAAACACCATATATTTT; CDR3aa: CSVDSGDYGNTIYF
j_gene: TRBJ1-3; d_gene: .; v_gene: TRBV11-2; abundance: .; CDR3nt: TGTGCCAGCAGCTTAGATCCGACAGTCTCTGGAAACACCATATATTTT; CDR3aa: CASSLDPTVSGNTIYF
j_gene: TRBJ2-4; d_gene: TRBD1; v_gene: TRBV5-6; abundance: .; CDR3nt: TGTGCCAGCAGCGGGGACAGGGAAAATCGGCGGAGGGCAACAAACATTCAGTACTTC; CDR3aa: CASSGDRENRRRATNIQYF
j_gene: TRBJ1-6; d_gene: TRBD1; v_gene: TRBV19; abundance: .; CDR3nt: TGTGCCAGTAGTCTACCGGGACAGGAATGGTCACCCCTCCACTTT; CDR3aa: CASSLPGQEWSPLHF
j_gene: TRBJ2-3; d_gene: .; v_gene: TRBV5-1; abundance: once; CDR3nt: TGCGCCAGCAGCTTGGCCTCAGATACGCAGTATTTT; CDR3aa: CASSLASDTQYF
j_gene: TRBJ2-1; d_gene: TRBD2; v_gene: TRBV7-3; abundance: .; CDR3nt: TGTGCCAGCAGCTTAACTGGCGGGGGGGCGGAGCAGTTCTTC; CDR3aa: CASSLTGGGAEQFF
j_gene: TRBJ2-2; d_gene: .; v_gene: TRBV5-1; abundance: few; CDR3nt: TGCGCCAGCAGCCCGCTTTGGGCGGGCACCGGGGAGCTGTTTTTT; CDR3aa: CASSPLWAGTGELFF
j_gene: TRBJ1-5; d_gene: .; v_gene: TRBV6-1; abundance: .; CDR3nt: TGTGCCAGCAGTGATTTCGGGAGCAATCAGCCCCAGCATTTT; CDR3aa: CASSDFGSNQPQHF
j_gene: TRBJ1-3; d_gene: .; v_gene: TRBV19; abundance: few; CDR3nt: TGTGCCAGTAGTTCGGGGAATTTGAACACCATATATTTT; CDR3aa: CASSSGNLNTIYF
j_gene: TRBJ1-1; d_gene: TRBD1; v_gene: TRBV3-1/TRBV3-2; abundance: .; CDR3nt: TGTGCCAGCAGCCAAGTCGAGGGGGCGAGGGCTTTCTTT; CDR3aa: CASSQVEGARAFF
j_gene: TRBJ1-5; d_gene: .; v_gene: TRBV28; abundance: .; CDR3nt: TGTGCCAGCAGTCTACTCCTACAGGGAGTTCAGCCCCAGCATTTT; CDR3aa: CASSLLLQGVQPQHF
j_gene: TRBJ1-1; d_gene: .; v_gene: TRBV5-1; abundance: once; CDR3nt: TGCGCCAGCAGCTTGAAAGCGGCAACCACATTCTCTAACACTGAAGCTTTCTTT; CDR3aa: CASSLKAATTFSNTEAFF
j_gene: TRBJ2-7; d_gene: TRBD1; v_gene: TRBV15; abundance: .; CDR3nt: TGTGCCACCAGCAGACAAACAGGGGTCGAGCAGTACTTC; CDR3aa: CATSRQTGVEQYF
j_gene: TRBJ1-2; d_gene: TRBD1; v_gene: TRBV5-1; abundance: once; CDR3nt: TGCGCCAGCCGCCTCCTCAGGGGGCAGGGCTATGGCTACACCTTC; CDR3aa: CASRLLRGQGYGYTF
j_gene: TRBJ2-7; d_gene: TRBD1; v_gene: TRBV6-1; abundance: .; CDR3nt: TGTGCCAGCAGTGACAGGGGGCTATACGAGCAGTACTTC; CDR3aa: CASSDRGLYEQYF
j_gene: TRBJ2-3; d_gene: TRBD2; v_gene: TRBV11-3; abundance: .; CDR3nt: TGTGCCAGCAGCTATAGGGTAGCGGGGAGCACAGATACGCAGTATTTT; CDR3aa: CASSYRVAGSTDTQYF
j_gene: TRBJ2-1; d_gene: .; v_gene: TRBV11-2; abundance: .; CDR3nt: TGTGCCAGCAAGGACAGAAGAAATTACAATGAGCAGTTCTTC; CDR3aa: CASKDRRNYNEQFF
j_gene: TRBJ2-5; d_gene: TRBD1; v_gene: TRBV4-1; abundance: .; CDR3nt: TGCGCCAGCAGCCAAGTCGGGACAGGGGAAGAGACCCAGTACTTC; CDR3aa: CASSQVGTGEETQYF
j_gene: TRBJ1-5; d_gene: TRBD1; v_gene: TRBV27; abundance: few; CDR3nt: TGTGCCAGCAGTTTAGTGGGACAGGGTTATGGTAGCAATCAGCCCCAGCATTTT; CDR3aa: CASSLVGQGYGSNQPQHF
j_gene: TRBJ2-1; d_gene: TRBD2; v_gene: TRBV6-1; abundance: once; CDR3nt: TGTGCCAGCAGTTCCACCGTAAGAGCGGGGGAGCAGTTCTTC; CDR3aa: CASSSTVRAGEQFF
j_gene: TRBJ2-7; d_gene: .; v_gene: TRBV7-2; abundance: .; CDR3nt: TGTGCCAGCAGCCGGGGCTACGAGCAGTACTTC; CDR3aa: CASSRGYEQYF
j_gene: TRBJ2-3; d_gene: TRBD2; v_gene: TRBV9; abundance: .; CDR3nt: TGTGCCAGCAGCCCCGCTAGCGGGGGGGGCACGGATACGCAGTATTTT; CDR3aa: CASSPASGGGTDTQYF
j_gene: TRBJ1-1; d_gene: .; v_gene: TRBV5-1; abundance: .; CDR3nt: TGCGCCAGCAGCCAACGACACCTCACTGAAGCTTTCTTT; CDR3aa: CASSQRHLTEAFF
j_gene: TRBJ1-5; d_gene: TRBD1; v_gene: TRBV5-6; abundance: .; CDR3nt: TGTGCCAGCAGCTTGAGGACAGGGAATCAGCCCCAGCATTTT; CDR3aa: CASSLRTGNQPQHF
j_gene: TRBJ1-6; d_gene: .; v_gene: TRBV7-9; abundance: .; CDR3nt: TGTGCCAGCAGCTTAACCAACGGGAAGGGAAATTCACCCCTCCACTTT; CDR3aa: CASSLTNGKGNSPLHF
j_gene: TRBJ2-1; d_gene: TRBD2; v_gene: TRBV11-3; abundance: .; CDR3nt: TGTGCCAGCGCCCGGACTAGCGGGGGGGCCAATGAGCAGTTCTTC; CDR3aa: CASARTSGGANEQFF
j_gene: TRBJ2-5; d_gene: TRBD2; v_gene: TRBV5-1; abundance: few; CDR3nt: TGCGCCAGCAGCGTGCTCTCGGGGGGATTGGAAGAGACCCAGTACTTC; CDR3aa: CASSVLSGGLEETQYF
j_gene: TRBJ2-3; d_gene: TRBD1; v_gene: TRBV5-1; abundance: .; CDR3nt: TGCGCCAGCAGCTTAGGACAGGGCCTGAACACAGATACGCAGTATTTT; CDR3aa: CASSLGQGLNTDTQYF
j_gene: TRBJ2-5; d_gene: TRBD2; v_gene: TRBV7-8; abundance: once; CDR3nt: TGTGCCAGCAGCTCCCGGCGACTAGCGTCGGGCCAAGAGACCCAGTACTTC; CDR3aa: CASSSRRLASGQETQYF
j_gene: TRBJ1-6; d_gene: .; v_gene: TRBV18; abundance: .; CDR3nt: TGTGCCAGCTCACCAGACTTGGGGAGCTCCTATAATTCACCCCTCCACTTT; CDR3aa: CASSPDLGSSYNSPLHF
j_gene: TRBJ1-6; d_gene: TRBD1; v_gene: TRBV2; abundance: .; CDR3nt: TGTGCCAGCAGTGTAGGGCAGGGGGGCCCACCCCTCCACTTT; CDR3aa: CASSVGQGGPPLHF
j_gene: TRBJ1-2; d_gene: TRBD1; v_gene: TRBV6-4; abundance: .; CDR3nt: TGTGCCAGCAGTACGGTGGTAGGGGGCGGTGGCTACACCTTC; CDR3aa: CASSTVVGGGGYTF
j_gene: TRBJ1-1; d_gene: .; v_gene: TRBV27; abundance: .; CDR3nt: TGTGCCAGCAGTTCCCTCTTGTCAGGGAATGAAGCTTTCTTT; CDR3aa: CASSSLLSGNEAFF
j_gene: TRBJ1-2; d_gene: .; v_gene: TRBV6-5; abundance: .; CDR3nt: TGTGCCAGCCATCCAGACTTTAACTATGGCTACACCTTC; CDR3aa: CASHPDFNYGYTF
j_gene: TRBJ1-4; d_gene: .; v_gene: TRBV10-3; abundance: .; CDR3nt: TGTGCCACGCGGGGCCCTAATGAAAAACTGTTTTTT; CDR3aa: CATRGPNEKLFF